The 10 T cell receptor beta chains presented below share a single source sample, sequenced in a study of T cell repertoires in cytomegalovirus infection. In TCRdb, the reads were re-called with MiXCR into one record per CDR3 protein. The sample carries more than 500,000 distinct CDR3 sequences, 16% recorded once. The specimen sequenced was CD8+ T cells from PBMCs. The receptors stem from a human donor in good health (CMV status not recorded). Some clones in this sample may be carry-over from other donors' samples.

This clonotype has at least ten counts. The rearrangement uses TRBV28 and TRBJ1-3; the D gene is possibly TRBD1 (5 bases). Trimming took off 3 bases at V and 2 bases at J, with 8 bases between the two ends. The CDR3 runs to 14 residues. Looked up from germline, CDR1 is MDHEN and CDR2 is SYDVKM. This chain's CDR3 is CASSFGGAGNTIYF. DNA for the CDR3: TGTGCCAGCAGTTTCGGAGGGGCTGGAAACACCATATATTTT.

This clonotype was seen a few times. This chain joins TRBV6-2 or TRBV6-3 and TRBJ1-5; maybe TRBD1 (6 bases). Looked up from germline, CDR1 is MNHEY and CDR2 is SVGEGT. Trimming cost V 7 bases and J 5 bases, with 18 bases left between them. The CDR3 has 15 residues. The CDR3 DNA reads TGTGCCAGCACCCCTACGGGGGCGCGGGATCAGCCCCAGCATTTT. Residues: CASTPTGARDQPQHF.

This clonotype was counted only a few times. This rearrangement joins TRBV20-1 to TRBJ2-1; no reliable D call. V lost 0 bases to trimming and J lost 0 bases, with 9 bases between them. This CDR3 region has 15 residues. CDR1 and CDR2 (germline): DFQATT, SNEGSKA (reference sequence). CDR3 in DNA: TGCAGTGCTAGAGATCCCGAGCTCTCCTACAATGAGCAGTTCTTC. This translates into CSARDPELSYNEQFF.

This clonotype was found a few times. The chain carries TRBV19 and TRBJ2-6; D not resolved. Germline-derived CDR1 and CDR2 are LNHDA and SQIVND (reference sequence). The CDR3 totals 14 residues. Deletions cut 4 bases from V and 4 bases from J, with 8 bases between. CDR3 nucleotide sequence: TGTGCCAGTAGTAAAGGGCTGGGGGCCAACGTCCTGACTTTC. This codes for CASSKGLGANVLTF.

Only a few counts were recorded for this clonotype. This sequence joins TRBV19 and TRBJ1-3, with D hard to call. Germline V gene lookup returns CDR1 LNHDA and CDR2 SQIVND (reference sequence). V lost 3 bases, J lost 3 bases, and 18 bases lay in between. The CDR3 is made up of 17 amino acids. In DNA, the CDR3 is TGTGCCAGTAGTATCAGCTCAAGGGCCTTCTTTGGAAACACCATATATTTT. Translation gives CASSISSRAFFGNTIYF.

This clonotype was found many times. This chain connects TRBV7-2 to TRBJ2-7, with TRBD1 as a possible D gene (5 bases). The CDR3 spans 12 residues. Trimming pared 5 bases from V and 7 bases from J, leaving 12 bases between. Germline V gene data show CDR1 as SGHTA and CDR2 as FQGNSA. CDR3 protein: CASSLGPWEQYF. In DNA, the CDR3 is TGTGCCAGCAGCCTGGGGCCCTGGGAGCAGTACTTC.

V is TRBV6-6 and J is TRBJ1-1; 7 bases agree with TRBD1. Germline loops: CDR1 MNHNY, CDR2 SVGAGI (reference sequence). V dropped 7 bases and J dropped 4; count of bases not matched to a gene: 3. CDR3 size: 12 residues. This CDR3 reads CASIPGGTEAFF. The CDR3 nucleotides read TGTGCCAGCATACCAGGGGGCACTGAAGCTTTCTTT.

The V gene is TRBV29-1, the J gene TRBJ1-1, with D perhaps matching TRBD1 (5 bases). The CDR3 has 15 amino acids. CDR1 and CDR2 (germline): SQVTM, ANQGSEA. V was clipped by 4 bases and J by 3 bases, with 18 bases between them. This CDR3 reads CSVVSGWGTDTEAFF. The CDR3 nucleotides read TGCAGCGTTGTCAGCGGCTGGGGGACGGACACTGAAGCTTTCTTT. Filled out from reference TRBV29-1 and TRBJ1-1, the complete variable domain reads SAVISQKPSRDICQRGTSLTIQCQVDSQVTMMFWYRQQPGQSLTLIATANQGSEATYESGFVIDKFPISRPNLTFSTLTVSNMSPEDSSIYLCSVVSGWGTDTEAFFGQGTRLTVV.

In this sample, this clonotype turned up many times. This chain uses TRBV29-1 with TRBJ1-1; D might be TRBD1 (5 bases). CDR3 length: 15 amino acids. Between the trimmed V and J ends, which lost 3 bases and 3 bases, there was a span of 17 bases. Germline assignment: CDR1 SQVTM and CDR2 ANQGSEA. This chain's CDR3 is CSVDPGLAEDTEAFF. For the CDR3, the DNA is TGCAGCGTTGATCCGGGGCTAGCCGAGGACACTGAAGCTTTCTTT.

This clonotype has ten or more counts. J is TRBJ2-7 and V is TRBV7-9; 10 nucleotides line up with TRBD1. The CDR3 runs 16 residues. Germline V CDR1 and CDR2: SEHNR, FQNEAQ (reference sequence). V shed 6 bases, J shed 2 bases, and the junction held 10 bases outside the gene matches. Written as DNA, the CDR3 is TGTGCCAGCAGATCCGGGACAGGGGATTCGGCCTACGAGCAGTACTTC. It yields the protein CASRSGTGDSAYEQYF.